A selection of T cell receptor beta chains follows, all from one sample in a study of T cells in Graves' hyperthyroidism and ophthalmopathy. TCRdb itself ran the multiplex PCR reads through MiXCR, one entry per CDR3 protein. The sample holds roughly 800,000 distinct CDR3 sequences, about two fifths seen once. What was sequenced was blood. The receptors stem from a man between 18 and 35 years old with Graves' hyperthyroidism. Both conserved end residues are part of each CDR3. The D gene is left open where the match is weak. Size values are once, few and many counts, or a class for expanded clones, and some rows have none.

15,TRBJ1-1,.,.,TRBV2,TGTGCCAGCAGCTTAACGCCAGAGTCGAACACTGAAGCTTTCTTT,CASSLTPESNTEAFF
15,TRBJ2-7,TRBD1,.,TRBV7-9,TGTGCCAGCAGCACTCCGGGACAGAAGTTCTACGAGCAGTACTTC,CASSTPGQKFYEQYF
15,TRBJ2-6,.,few,TRBV20-1,TGCAGTGCTAGACGCCCCCAGGATGGGGCCAACGTCCTGACTTTC,CSARRPQDGANVLTF
15,TRBJ1-2,.,many,TRBV20-1,TGCAGTGTCCGATCGCAGGGAGGAGATAACTATGGCTACACCTTC,CSVRSQGGDNYGYTF
12,TRBJ2-6,.,.,TRBV9,TGTGCCAGCAGCCTCAAGGCCAACGTCCTGACTTTC,CASSLKANVLTF
15,TRBJ1-1,.,few,TRBV4-2,TGTGCCAGCAGCCGCGGGGAGGGAGCGAACACTGAAGCTTTCTTT,CASSRGEGANTEAFF
8,TRBJ1-2,.,.,TRBV7-9,TGTGCCGGGGGTGGCTACACCTTC,CAGGGYTF
15,TRBJ1-3,.,.,TRBV20-1,TGCAGTGCTAGACAGGGACTGGGGTCTGGAAACACCATATATTTT,CSARQGLGSGNTIYF
15,TRBJ2-3,.,.,TRBV19,TGTGCCAGCAGCGCGGACCCACCTAGCACAGATACGCAGTATTTT,CASSADPPSTDTQYF
16,TRBJ1-3,.,.,TRBV10-2,TGCGCCAGCAGTGAGGTGGCCAGGATCTCTGGAAACACCATATATTTT,CASSEVARISGNTIYF
14,TRBJ2-7,.,many,TRBV5-1,TGCGCCAGCAGCTTGGCCCCGCCCGGAGAGGGTCGGTACTTC,CASSLAPPGEGRYF
14,TRBJ2-5,TRBD1,few,TRBV19,TGTGCCAGCTCAACGGACAGGGTAACGGGGACCCAGTACTTC,CASSTDRVTGTQYF
15,TRBJ2-6,TRBD2,many,TRBV2,TGTGCCAGCACGGGAGGGTTCTCTGGGGCCAACGTCCTGACTTTC,CASTGGFSGANVLTF
16,TRBJ1-1,TRBD1,.,TRBV7-2,TGTGCCAGCAGCACTGGGACAGGGGGCTGGTGGACTGAAGCTTTCTTT,CASSTGTGGWWTEAFF
14,TRBJ2-7,.,.,TRBV9,TGTGCCAGCAGTGGGAGCAGGGAACTCTACGAGCAGTACTTC,CASSGSRELYEQYF
16,TRBJ2-2,TRBD1,few,TRBV9,TGTGCCAGCAGCCGTCGACAGGGGGCGAACACCGGGGAGCTGTTTTTT,CASSRRQGANTGELFF
14,TRBJ2-7,.,many,TRBV29-1,TGCAGCGTGGGATCTAGGGGCTCAACCTACGAGCAGTACTTC,CSVGSRGSTYEQYF
15,TRBJ2-2,.,many,TRBV24-1,TGTGCCACCAGTGATTTGCGGACGGACACCGGGGAGCTGTTTTTT,CATSDLRTDTGELFF
16,TRBJ2-7,.,once,TRBV12-3/TRBV12-4,TGTGCCAGCAGTGCCTCCCGGGGGCTCCGGGGATACGAGCAGTACTTC,CASSASRGLRGYEQYF
14,TRBJ2-7,.,few,TRBV11-2,TGTGCCAGCAGCTCCGTACAGGCCTCCTACGAGCAGTACTTC,CASSSVQASYEQYF
15,TRBJ1-3,.,.,TRBV7-9,TGTGCCAGCAGCAATCCGGGACTCTCTGGAAACACCATATATTTT,CASSNPGLSGNTIYF
12,TRBJ1-1,.,.,TRBV4-1,TGCGCCAGCAGCCGAGAAAAGGGTTGGGCTTTCTTT,CASSREKGWAFF
14,TRBJ2-1,TRBD1,.,TRBV11-2,TGTGCCAGCAGCTTCTACAGGGGTGCCAATGAGCAGTTCTTC,CASSFYRGANEQFF
14,TRBJ1-6,TRBD1,many,TRBV20-1,TGCAGTGCTAGAGACCCAGGGGGCGGTTCACCCCTCCACTTT,CSARDPGGGSPLHF
16,TRBJ1-1,.,.,TRBV6-2/TRBV6-3,TGTGCCAGCAGCGCCCTGGCCAGGCCTACCAACACTGAAGCTTTCTTT,CASSALARPTNTEAFF
14,TRBJ2-7,.,many,TRBV2,TGTGCCAGCAGTGGTAGCCATTCCTCCTACGAGCAGTACTTC,CASSGSHSSYEQYF
15,TRBJ1-5,.,few,TRBV20-1,TGCAGTGCTAGAGAGGGTTCGTACGGCAATCAGCCCCAGCATTTT,CSAREGSYGNQPQHF
15,TRBJ1-3,.,many,TRBV14,TGTGCCAGCAGCCAAGGGTTGGGCTCTGGAAACACCATATATTTT,CASSQGLGSGNTIYF
12,TRBJ2-2,.,.,TRBV20-1,TGCGGTTGGGGCAGGTTGACCGGGGAGCTGTTTTTT,CGWGRLTGELFF
13,TRBJ1-5,.,.,TRBV12-3/TRBV12-4,TGTGCCAGCAGTTTTGCTGGGTCTCAGCCCCAGCATTTT,CASSFAGSQPQHF
13,TRBJ1-1,.,.,TRBV7-3,TGTGCCAGCAGCTTATTAGGCGGGATTGAAGCTTTCTTT,CASSLLGGIEAFF
14,TRBJ1-1,.,.,TRBV27,TGTGCCAGCAGTTCACGGGGGCCCTTGGCTGAAGCTTTCTTT,CASSSRGPLAEAFF
15,TRBJ2-7,TRBD1,.,TRBV4-2,TGTGCCAGCAGCCAACTAGGGACAGGTTCGTACGAGCAGTACTTC,CASSQLGTGSYEQYF
12,TRBJ1-2,.,many,TRBV7-9,TGTGCCAGCAGCTTAGAGCGATATGGCTACACCTTC,CASSLERYGYTF
13,TRBJ2-6,.,.,TRBV29-1,TGCAGCGTCCAGGGGGGAGGGGCCAACGTCCTGACTTTC,CSVQGGGANVLTF
14,TRBJ1-2,.,many,TRBV19,TGTGCCAGTAGTATGGGACGTACGAACTATGGCTACACCTTC,CASSMGRTNYGYTF
13,TRBJ1-1,TRBD1,few,TRBV12-3/TRBV12-4,TGTGCCAGCACCCCGGCAGGGGGGACTGAAGCTTTCTTT,CASTPAGGTEAFF
14,TRBJ2-5,.,.,TRBV11-2,TGTGCCAGCAGCTCCCGGGGACCGGGGGAGACCCAGTACTTC,CASSSRGPGETQYF
15,TRBJ1-4,.,.,TRBV15,TGTGCCACCAGCAGAGCACCAGGGAGTTCGGAAAAACTGTTTTTT,CATSRAPGSSEKLFF
14,TRBJ1-1,.,many,TRBV20-1,TGCAGTGCTACTATTAGTCAGGGACACACTGAAGCTTTCTTT,CSATISQGHTEAFF
14,TRBJ2-3,.,.,TRBV10-3,TGTGCCATCAGTGAGGAGGGTCGGGTAGATACGCAGTATTTT,CAISEEGRVDTQYF
16,TRBJ1-2,TRBD1,few,TRBV5-1,TGTGCCAGCAGCTTGGAGGGACAGGGCGTTAACTATGGCTACACCTTC,CASSLEGQGVNYGYTF
14,TRBJ1-5,TRBD1,many,TRBV20-1,TGCAGTGCTAGAGATGGGACAGGGGATCAGCCCCAGCATTTT,CSARDGTGDQPQHF
15,TRBJ1-1,.,many,TRBV10-3,TGTGCCATCAGTGAGTATAAGGGAGCGAACACTGAAGCTTTCTTT,CAISEYKGANTEAFF
14,TRBJ2-7,.,few,TRBV6-5,TGTGCCAGCACCCCGGGGCAGGTATCCTACGAGCAGTACTTC,CASTPGQVSYEQYF
16,TRBJ2-5,.,few,TRBV7-9,TGTGCCAGCAGCCCCCGGGACCGGGGAGTTAGTGTGACCCAGTACTTC,CASSPRDRGVSVTQYF
16,TRBJ1-5,.,.,TRBV15,TGTGCCAGCAGCCAAGAAGCACAGGGAGTTACTCAGCCCCAGCATTTT,CASSQEAQGVTQPQHF
14,TRBJ1-1,.,many,TRBV2,TGTGCCAGCAGTGCGACTCGGCGGGGCACTGAAGCTTTCTTT,CASSATRRGTEAFF
15,TRBJ1-6,.,many,TRBV7-9,TGTGCCAGCAGCTTAGAGGGACTCGTTAATTCACCCCTCCACTTT,CASSLEGLVNSPLHF
15,TRBJ2-7,.,.,TRBV7-2,TGTGCCAGCAGCTTGGGGATGGACAGTCACTACGAGCAGTACTTC,CASSLGMDSHYEQYF
13,TRBJ1-1,.,.,TRBV5-8,TGTGCCAGCAGCCTCCTCAGTGCGGCTGAAGCTTTCTTT,CASSLLSAAEAFF
16,TRBJ2-2,.,.,TRBV5-4,TGTGCCAGCAGCTTAGGAGACTCCCGGAACACCGGGGAGCTGTTTTTT,CASSLGDSRNTGELFF
14,TRBJ2-7,TRBD2,.,TRBV6-5,TGTGCCAGCAGTTGCGGGGGGACATCCTACGAGCAGTACTTC,CASSCGGTSYEQYF
14,TRBJ1-1,.,few,TRBV6-6,TGTGCCAGCAATCGTCGGCTCGCCATAGCTGAAGCTTTCTTT,CASNRRLAIAEAFF